Listed below are T cell receptor beta chains from one sample, sequenced in a study of T cell responses to AZD1222 COVID-19 vaccine. The table came from immunoSEQ multiplex PCR; TCRdb's copy has only in-frame clones and leaves some out. Of roughly 100,000 clones in the sample, about nine tenths were seen once. The starting material was peripheral blood, obtained 28 days after the second dose of the MenACWY control vaccine. These receptors originate from an adult who received the MenACWY meningococcal vaccine as a control. Both conserved end residues are trimmed from each CDR3. Fields, in order: V gene, CDR3 length, J gene, CDR3 protein.

>TRBV19|11|TRBJ1-2
ASTWTGDYGYT
>TRBV7-2|15|TRBJ1-2
ASSTRESRGLSYGYT
>TRBV7-9|11|TRBJ2-1
ASSTSTLNEQF
>TRBV19|13|TRBJ1-1
ASHNRDRANTEAF
>TRBV6-6|13|TRBJ1-4
ASSYQGAPSEKLF
>TRBV28|10|TRBJ2-7
ASRRWGYEQY
>TRBV11-2|11|TRBJ1-3
ASSLSSGNTIY
>TRBV6-5|13|TRBJ2-3
ASSSGGDQADTQY
>TRBV6-2/TRBV6-3|13|TRBJ2-1
ASSYRTGSGNEQF
>TRBV7-2|14|TRBJ2-5
ASSLGVEAGRETQY
>TRBV7-9|12|TRBJ2-7
ASSLGLAVNEQY
>TRBV11-2|12|TRBJ2-3
ASSTTQGGDTQY
>TRBV19|12|TRBJ2-5
ASSRSRLQETQY
>TRBV11-2|13|TRBJ1-5
ASSQGAESNQPQH
>TRBV29-1|13|TRBJ2-2
SVVAGLKNTGELF
>TRBV6-5|12|TRBJ2-7
ASSYLAGSYEQY
>TRBV19|13|TRBJ1-5
ASREGQLVSQPQH
>TRBV12-3/TRBV12-4|11|TRBJ2-5
ASRLGLQETQY
>TRBV6-5|12|TRBJ2-7
ASSSGRDGGEQY
>TRBV9|13|TRBJ1-4
ASSVATGGGEKLF
>TRBV28|12|TRBJ1-3
ASRPPGQGHTIY
>TRBV6-5|11|TRBJ1-2
ASSDSGKDGYT
>TRBV5-1|14|TRBJ2-7
ALPPLDRGPSYEQY
>TRBV13|14|TRBJ2-3
ASSLNDRLSTDTQY
>TRBV4-3|14|TRBJ2-7
ASSQDRWDTAYEQY
>TRBV5-5|12|TRBJ1-1
ASSLRQEGTEAF
>TRBV4-3|12|TRBJ1-2
ASSQDPGEAGYT
>TRBV5-1|14|TRBJ1-4
ASSFDRAATNEKLF
>TRBV7-2|12|TRBJ1-2
ASSLMGTGDGYT
>TRBV28|14|TRBJ1-1
ASSLRVGSGNTEAF
>TRBV19|13|TRBJ1-2
ASSLTRGAGDGYT
>TRBV7-2|16|TRBJ2-7
ASSLPKRQGRSSYEQY
>TRBV19|11|TRBJ1-1
ASSMRQGTEAF
>TRBV2|10|TRBJ1-2
ASSRDSYGYT
>TRBV10-1|11|TRBJ1-5
ASRGGLRQPQH
>TRBV15|13|TRBJ2-6
ATSRGGSGANVLT
>TRBV4-1|13|TRBJ1-3
ASSQDSAAGNTIY
>TRBV15|14|TRBJ2-7
ATSSVPGISSYEQY
>TRBV7-2|13|TRBJ2-7
ASSPRRAGEGEQY
>TRBV9|12|TRBJ2-6
ASSAGAGANVLT
>TRBV15|15|TRBJ2-2
ATSRVGGRQDTGELF
>TRBV2|17|TRBJ1-1
ASSPRLGFGKYKDTEAF
>TRBV3-1/TRBV3-2|15|TRBJ1-2
ASSQERLGRGVYGYT
>TRBV19|13|TRBJ2-7
ASSIWAAPSYEQY
>TRBV5-4|14|TRBJ1-5
ASSVGGQGGNQPQH
>TRBV12-2|13|TRBJ1-6
ASPPKGTVNSPLH
>TRBV28|10|TRBJ1-1
ASSSVATEAF
>TRBV19|11|TRBJ1-1
ASSFTGGTEAF
>TRBV10-1|13|TRBJ1-4
ASSERTGPYEKLF
>TRBV5-1|12|TRBJ1-5
ASSPFGGNQPQH
>TRBV6-1|17|TRBJ1-2
ASSDGGRLTRYLNYGYT
>TRBV14|11|TRBJ1-6
ASSPARNSPLH
>TRBV18|13|TRBJ2-3
ASSSQVGTTDTQY
>TRBV7-9|12|TRBJ1-2
ASSLDGGAYGYT
>TRBV7-3|13|TRBJ2-2
ASSSGGQLTGELF
>TRBV19|13|TRBJ1-6
ASRRQGAPDSPLH
>TRBV4-2|14|TRBJ2-5
ASSPLGLGRQETQY